This T cell receptor (beta chain) was retrieved from a study of T cell repertoires in cytomegalovirus infection. Study-wide context: Used in the study were CMV epitopes, some recently identified and HLA-C-restricted, others well-studied and HLA-B-restricted.

One entry per CDR3 protein, called by TCRdb with MiXCR from the reads. This sample has roughly 860,000 distinct CDR3 sequences, with approximately 29% found just once. With regard to this clonotype: What it binds is not known.

This specimen was cultured CD8+ T cells from PBMCs, taken from culture after CMV antigen stimulation. The sequence derives from a human donor in good health (CMV status not recorded). Some clones in this sample may be carry-over from other donors' samples.

CDR3 sequence reads: CASSQDAGRQFF. The CDR3 DNA is TGTGCCAGCAGCCAGGATGCAGGGAGGCAGTTCTTC. The chain couples TRBV14 to TRBJ2-1, with D perhaps matching TRBD1 or TRBD2 (5 bases each). The CDR3 spans 12 residues. The V end was cut by 3 bases, the J end by 12 bases, with 12 bases between. CDR1 is SGHDN, CDR2 FVKESK, per germline.